This T cell receptor (beta chain) was documented in a study of neurological immune-mediated disorders. CDR3 size: 12 residues. The V end was cut by 1 base, the J end by 9 bases, with 9 bases between. Germline loops: CDR1 SGHRS, CDR2 YFSETQ. Broader study findings: No expanded-clone CDR3 amino acid sequence recurred across subjects, suggesting private TCR-beta repertoires.

Regarding time point: longitudinal time-point 2. This clonotype was seen repeatedly, ten times or more. Its antigen remains unidentified. Template-switch 5'RACE cDNA synthesis added a 10-nucleotide unique molecular identifier. A single run covered 15-18 subjects with over 200 million TCR-beta sequences. TCRdb fed the 5' RACE reads into MiXCR, producing one record per CDR3 protein. Altogether 81,000 or so distinct CDR3 sequences are present, less than 15% being singletons, with the ten largest covering approximately 4.5%. What was sequenced was PBMCs. This sequence joins TRBV5-1 and TRBJ2-3, with D maybe TRBD1 (5 bases). The TCR was taken from a female donor with HTLV-1-associated myelopathy (HAM/TSP). Written as DNA, the CDR3 is TGCGCCAGCAGCTTGTACGCAGGGACGCAGTATTTT. Its protein is CASSLYAGTQYF.